These 14 T cell receptor beta chains came from one sample sequenced in a study of Graves' ophthalmopathy and Graves' hyperthyroidism. The authors amplified TCR beta CDR3 regions from RNA transcripts. First-round RT-PCR with HTBI primers preceded a second-round multiplex PCR. TCRdb re-analysed the multiplex PCR reads in MiXCR, keeping a single row per CDR3 protein. The table includes 650,000 to 900,000 distinct CDR3 sequences, approximately 40% detected once. The sequenced sample was peripheral blood. The origin of the receptors is an adult man with Graves' ophthalmopathy.

V usage is TRBV24-1 and J usage is TRBJ1-5; the match to TRBD1 covers 9 bases. The V gene's germline CDR1 is KGHDR and CDR2 SFDVKD. The CDR3 covers 15 residues. V dropped 4 bases and J dropped 11; count of bases not matched to a gene: 11. The CDR3 loop is CATSDSGTGFETQHF. The CDR3 DNA reads as TGTGCCACCAGTGACTCCGGGACAGGGTTCGAGACCCAGCATTTT.

The chain carries TRBV19 and TRBJ2-2; 8 nucleotides agree with TRBD2. With 5 bases clipped from V and 5 bases from J, the junction kept 4 bases outside the gene matches. The germline gives CDR1 LNHDA, CDR2 SQIVND (reference sequence). The CDR3 runs to 14 residues. As DNA, the CDR3 is TGTGCCAGTAGTGCCAGACTAGCGACCGGGGAGCTGTTTTTT. It codes for CASSARLATGELFF.

This clonotype turned up a few times. The J gene is TRBJ2-7, the V gene TRBV2; 9 positions match TRBD1. The CDR3 runs 15 residues. Looked up from germline, CDR1 is SNHLY and CDR2 is FYNNEI. The J segment lost 4 bases and the V segment lost 10 bases, leaving 14 bases of the junction unmatched. The CDR3 coding sequence is TGTGCCACAGGGGCCGAGGGGACAGGGACTTACGAGCAGTACTTC. Its protein product is CATGAEGTGTYEQYF.

This clonotype has at least ten counts. The chain joins TRBV7-9 to TRBJ1-2, with a possible D match to TRBD1 (5 bases). The CDR3 has 15 amino acids. Germline CDR1 SEHNR, CDR2 FQNEAQ (reference sequence). V lost 2 bases to trimming and J lost 0 bases, with 10 bases between them. The CDR3: CASSLSRGANYGYTF. In DNA form, the CDR3 reads TGTGCCAGCAGCTTAAGTCGGGGGGCTAACTATGGCTACACCTTC.

At least ten counts were recorded for this clonotype. This chain links TRBV2 with TRBJ2-7, with TRBD2 as a possible D gene (6 bases). Trimming took off 5 bases at V and 1 base at J, with 9 bases between the two ends. This CDR3 has 13 residues. CDR1 is SNHLY, CDR2 FYNNEI, per germline. The CDR3 DNA follows: TGTGCCAGCAGTCGGGACTTGTCCTACGAGCAGTACTTC. This gives the protein CASSRDLSYEQYF.

At least ten counts were recorded for this clonotype. The chain links TRBV10-3 to TRBJ2-7, with TRBD1 identical over 9 bases. V gave up 6 bases and J gave up 7 bases; unmatched junction bases: 13. In germline, CDR1 is ENHRY, CDR2 SYGVKD. The CDR3 runs to 15 residues. CDR3 sequence: CAIRDRDREAGEQYF. Here the CDR3 DNA reads TGTGCCATCAGGGACCGGGACAGGGAAGCCGGGGAGCAGTACTTC.

V is TRBV4-3 and J is TRBJ1-6, with D possibly being TRBD1 (5 bases). The CDR3 is 20 amino acids. The germline gives CDR1 LGHNA, CDR2 YSLEER. Between the trimmed V and J ends, which lost 1 base and 7 bases, there was a span of 26 bases. This CDR3 reads CASSQGPEKPQGYPNSPLHF. The CDR3 coding sequence is TGCGCCAGCAGCCAAGGCCCCGAGAAGCCTCAGGGTTACCCGAATTCACCCCTCCACTTT.

This clonotype was seen repeatedly, ten times or more. The J gene is TRBJ1-5, the V gene TRBV6-5; D is unclear. Germline lookup yields CDR1 MNHEY and CDR2 SVGAGI. The CDR3 contains 15 residues. Trimming removed 4 bases from V and 1 base from J, with 11 bases in between. This CDR3 is CASSFGGGSNQPQHF. CDR3 bases: TGTGCCAGCAGTTTTGGTGGTGGGAGCAATCAGCCCCAGCATTTT.

The chain recombines TRBV2 with TRBJ1-4; 7 bases agree with TRBD1. The V gene end was trimmed by 3 bases and the J gene end by 7 bases; junction bases not matched to a gene: 11. The germline V gene encodes CDR1 SNHLY and CDR2 FYNNEI. The CDR3 contains 16 residues. The CDR3: CASSERGLRGVEKLFF. The DNA for the CDR3 is TGTGCCAGCAGTGAGAGGGGGCTCAGGGGAGTTGAAAAACTGTTTTTT.

This clonotype was picked up many times. This chain links TRBV5-1 with TRBJ2-6; no firm D call. Germline values: CDR1 SGHRS, CDR2 YFSETQ. This CDR3 contains 15 residues. The germline V and J ends were trimmed by 6 bases and 0 bases, with 10 bases remaining between them. CDR3 in DNA: TGCGCCAGCAAATATTACGACTCTGGGGCCAACGTCCTGACTTTC. Amino acid sequence: CASKYYDSGANVLTF.

Details on this clonotype: Being one base from a much bigger clone, this may be a read error. V is TRBV10-3 and J is TRBJ1-1, with D maybe TRBD1 (6 bases). V lost 5 bases and J lost 1, with 8 bases in between. The CDR3 consists of 13 residues. Germline CDR1 is ENHRY and CDR2 is SYGVKD. CDR3 region: CAISRDKNTEAFF. The CDR3 DNA is TGTGCCATCAGTCGGGACAAGAACACTGAAGCTTTCTTT.

V is TRBV25-1 and J is TRBJ2-7; 7 nucleotides agree with TRBD1. Germline V gene data show CDR1 as MGHDK and CDR2 as SYGVNS. The CDR3 covers 15 residues. V shed 4 bases and J 4 bases; nucleotides not matched to a gene: 10. CDR3 in amino acids: CASSADRAHVYEQYF. CDR3 DNA sequence: TGTGCCAGCAGTGCTGACAGGGCGCATGTTTACGAGCAGTACTTC.

The chain joins TRBV5-8 to TRBJ2-5; D call uncertain. The germline gives CDR1 SGHTS, CDR2 YDEGEE. V lost 4 bases and J 1 base, leaving 11 bases between the germline ends. This CDR3 has 14 amino acids. The chain's CDR3 is CASSPFSIQETQYF. In nucleotides, the CDR3 is TGTGCCAGCAGCCCTTTCTCAATCCAAGAGACCCAGTACTTC. The full variable domain, its missing parts supplied by reference TRBV5-8 and TRBJ2-5, is EAGVTQSPTHLIKTRGQQATLRCSPISGHTSVYWYQQALGLGLQFLLWYDEGEERNRGNFPPRFSGRQFPNYSSELNVNALELEDSALYLCASSPFSIQETQYFGPGTRLLVL.

This chain uses TRBV19 with TRBJ1-1; 10 nucleotides line up with TRBD1. This CDR3 spans 15 amino acids. Germline V gives CDR1 LNHDA, CDR2 SQIVND (reference sequence). J gave up 12 bases and V 7 bases, and 17 bases lay outside the gene matches. In DNA form, the CDR3 reads TGTGCCAGTAAATATTCCCTGGGACAGGGGCTGAAGTCTTTCTTT. This sequence encodes CASKYSLGQGLKSFF.